This entry lists 11 T cell receptor beta chains sequenced from one sample in a study of beta chain features in type 1 diabetes. Study-wide findings and caveats: Type 1 diabetes patients showed a moderate but significant shortening of TCRB CDR3s in all four CD4+ subsets.

These receptors have no known antigen. The sequenced template was cDNA made from the entire isolated RNA. Sequenced by immunoSEQ multiplex PCR; TCRdb stores in-frame clones only, minus some. The sample has some 370,000 clones; around 10% are singletons. Material for sequencing was central memory CD4+ T cells from blood. These receptors originate from a young man with type 1 diabetes.

The chain has TRBV6-5 and TRBJ1-2; 7 positions match TRBD1. The CDR3 has 13 residues. CDR1 and CDR2 from the germline V gene are MNHEY and SVGAGI. V dropped 8 bases and J dropped 8; count of bases not matched to a gene: 11. The CDR3 DNA reads as TGTGCCAGCGTCACGCGGGACAGCCGAGGCTACACCTTC. Translation: CASVTRDSRGYTF.

The chain links TRBV5-1 to TRBJ2-5; D might be TRBD2 (6 bases). Judging by the DNA end, TRBJ2-7 fits better; the J call may be wrong. Germline CDR1 reads SGHRS; CDR2 reads YFSETQ. This CDR3 spans 15 amino acids. The CDR3 DNA reads as TGCGCCAGCAGCTTTAGCGGTTCTCCGGAGTACGAGCAGTACTTC. Amino acid sequence: CASSFSGSPEYEQYF.

The chain links TRBV5-5 to TRBJ2-7; D is perhaps TRBD1 or TRBD2 (5 bases each). V lost 4 bases and J lost 9, with 23 bases in between. This CDR3 is 15 amino acids long. Germline CDR1 and CDR2: SGHKS and YYEKEE (reference sequence). CDR3 protein: CASSIDSGQSRGQYF. The CDR3 DNA is TGTGCCAGCAGCATAGACAGCGGCCAGAGTAGGGGGCAGTACTTC.

The genes are TRBV7-2 and TRBJ2-7; D perhaps matches TRBD2 (5 bases). This CDR3 contains 13 residues. Germline V gives CDR1 SGHTA, CDR2 FQGNSA. The V gene lost 8 bases and the J gene lost 2 bases, with 13 bases spanning the gap. CDR3 sequence (DNA): TGTGCCAGCGTTGGGGAGTGGGCCTACGAGCAGTACTTC. This sequence encodes CASVGEWAYEQYF.

This chain links TRBV29-1 with TRBJ2-5; D gene ambiguous. The end of the DNA fits TRBJ2-7 better, so the J call may be wrong. Germline V CDR1 and CDR2: SQVTM, ANQGSEA. The CDR3 has 11 residues. The CDR3 reads CSVSDGYEQYF. DNA for the CDR3: TGCAGCGTTTCGGACGGATACGAGCAGTACTTC.

Turning to this clone: The sample carries other DNA sequences with the same CDR3. The V call is TRBV7-2, the J call TRBJ1-6, with unresolved D. The V gene's germline CDR1 is SGHTA and CDR2 FQGNSA. Between the trimmed V and J ends, which lost 3 bases and 7 bases, there was a span of 4 bases. The CDR3 extends over 12 amino acids. The CDR3 DNA sequence: TGTGCCAGCAGCTTGGTAAATTCACCCCTCCACTTT. It encodes CASSLVNSPLHF.

This rearrangement joins TRBV19 to TRBJ1-5; 9 nucleotides line up with TRBD1. Germline assignment: CDR1 LNHDA and CDR2 SQIVND (reference sequence). Trimming took 1 base from V and 4 from J; bases not matched to a gene: 8. The CDR3 extends over 17 amino acids. CDR3 nucleotides: TGTGCCAGTAGTATAGCCCAGGACAGGGGATGGAATCAGCCCCAGCATTTT. It specifies CASSIAQDRGWNQPQHF.

This clone was seen only a few times. The genes are TRBV10-1 and TRBJ2-1; 10 bases are a match to TRBD2. The V gene's germline CDR1 is WNHNN and CDR2 SYGVQD (reference sequence). The trim removed 6 bases at V and 2 bases at J, leaving 10 bases unmatched. This CDR3 has 17 amino acids. The CDR3 loop is CASRPWTSGQPYNEQFF. The CDR3 DNA is TGCGCCAGCAGGCCTTGGACTAGCGGCCAACCCTACAATGAGCAGTTCTTC.

The CDR3 sequence: CSASGYLEQFF. DNA of the CDR3: TGCAGTGCTAGTGGCTACCTGGAGCAGTTCTTC. The chain is built from TRBV20-1 and TRBJ2-1, with unresolved D. The CDR3 covers 11 residues. Germline CDR1 reads DFQATT; CDR2 reads SNEGSKA (reference sequence). V was pared by 3 bases and J by 10 bases, with 10 bases between.

This clone was seen many times. The V and J genes are TRBV7-9 and TRBJ2-5, with D uncertain. The V gene lost 5 bases and the J gene lost 1 base, with 8 bases spanning the gap. The CDR3 covers 13 residues. CDR1 is SEHNR, CDR2 FQNEAQ, per germline (reference sequence). CDR3 coding DNA: TGTGCCAGCAGCCCTGTAGGCCAAGAGACCCAGTACTTC. Its protein is CASSPVGQETQYF.

This chain connects TRBV27 to TRBJ1-3, with D unclear. Germline V gene lookup returns CDR1 MNHEY and CDR2 SMNVEV (reference sequence). This CDR3 comprises 14 residues. Trimming took off 5 bases at V and 0 bases at J, with 8 bases between the two ends. DNA for the CDR3: TGTGCCAGCAGTAGGACGAACTCTGGAAACACCATATATTTT. This codes for CASSRTNSGNTIYF.